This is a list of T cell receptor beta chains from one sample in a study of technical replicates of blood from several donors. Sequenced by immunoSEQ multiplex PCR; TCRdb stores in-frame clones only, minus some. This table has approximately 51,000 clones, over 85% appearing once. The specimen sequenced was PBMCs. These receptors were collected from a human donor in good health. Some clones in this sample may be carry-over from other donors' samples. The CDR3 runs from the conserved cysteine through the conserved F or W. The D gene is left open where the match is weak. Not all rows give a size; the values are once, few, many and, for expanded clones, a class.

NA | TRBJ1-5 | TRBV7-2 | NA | CASSPGTSSGQPQHF | TGTGCCAGCAGCCCCGGTACCTCCTCGGGTCAGCCCCAGCATTTT
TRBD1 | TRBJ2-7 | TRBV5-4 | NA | CASSLDRISSEQYF | TGTGCCAGCAGCCTGGACAGGATTAGTTCCGAGCAGTACTTC
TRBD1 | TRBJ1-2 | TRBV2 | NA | CARTLPPGQSDTF | TGTGCCAGAACACTCCCACCGGGACAGTCCGACACCTTC
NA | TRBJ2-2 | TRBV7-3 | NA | CASSREGAGELFF | TGTGCCAGCAGCCGTGAGGGGGCCGGGGAGCTGTTTTTT
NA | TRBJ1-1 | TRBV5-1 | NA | CASSFSGGNTEAFF | TGCGCCAGCAGCTTTTCCGGTGGGAACACTGAAGCTTTCTTT
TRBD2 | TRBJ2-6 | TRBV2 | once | CASRGGTGANVLTF | TGTGCCAGCAGGGGGGGGACTGGGGCCAACGTCCTGACTTTC
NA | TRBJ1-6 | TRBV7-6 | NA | CASSLSPGSPLHF | TGTGCCAGCAGCTTATCCCCGGGGTCACCCCTCCACTTT
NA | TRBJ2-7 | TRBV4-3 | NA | CASSHPPVASEQYF | TGCGCCAGCAGCCATCCGCCCGTAGCCTCCGAGCAGTACTTC
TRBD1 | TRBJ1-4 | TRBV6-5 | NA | CASRRAGQGSEKLFF | TGTGCCAGCAGGAGAGCGGGACAGGGTTCCGAAAAACTGTTTTTT
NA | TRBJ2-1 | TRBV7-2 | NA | CASSLTSYEQFF | TGTGCCAGCAGCCTCACTAGCTATGAGCAGTTCTTC
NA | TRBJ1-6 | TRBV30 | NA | CAWSVRKSRGDSPLHF | TGTGCCTGGAGTGTAAGGAAGTCGAGAGGTGATTCACCCCTCCACTTT
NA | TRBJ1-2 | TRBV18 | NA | CASSPPSVAYGYTF | TGTGCCAGCTCACCACCCTCCGTAGCCTATGGCTACACCTTC
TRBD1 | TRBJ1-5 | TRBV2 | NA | CASSPAGQGTQPQHF | TGTGCCAGCAGTCCGGCGGGACAGGGGACTCAGCCCCAGCATTTT
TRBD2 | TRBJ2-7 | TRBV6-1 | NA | CASSAGTTRGEQYF | TGTGCCAGCAGTGCCGGGACTACCCGAGGCGAGCAGTACTTC
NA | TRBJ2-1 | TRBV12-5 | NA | CASGFDRAMGSGEQFF | TGTGCTAGTGGTTTTGACCGGGCAATGGGGAGCGGGGAGCAGTTCTTC
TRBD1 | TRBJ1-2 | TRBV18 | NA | CASSPRDRVPYGYTF | TGTGCCAGCTCACCACGGGACAGGGTGCCCTATGGCTACACCTTC
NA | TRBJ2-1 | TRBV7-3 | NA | CASSDRENEQFF | TGTGCCAGCAGTGACCGGGAGAATGAGCAGTTCTTC
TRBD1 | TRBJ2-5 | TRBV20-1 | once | CSAPDRGVQYF | TGCAGTGCTCCGGACAGGGGGGTCCAGTACTTC
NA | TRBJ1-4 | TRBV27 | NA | CASRGSVGRPEVEKLFF | TGTGCCAGCAGGGGTAGTGTTGGGAGGCCGGAGGTGGAAAAACTGTTTTTT
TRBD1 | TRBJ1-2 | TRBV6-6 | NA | CASDQTGGYGYTF | TGTGCCAGCGACCAGACAGGGGGCTATGGCTACACCTTC
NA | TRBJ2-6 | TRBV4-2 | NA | CASSPAGGANVLTF | TGTGCCAGCAGCCCCGCAGGTGGGGCCAACGTCCTGACTTTC
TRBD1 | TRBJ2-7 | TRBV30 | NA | CAWNSWTGAYEQYF | TGTGCCTGGAATTCCTGGACAGGAGCCTACGAGCAGTACTTC
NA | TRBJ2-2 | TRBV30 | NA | CAWDLVGGELFF | TGTGCCTGGGATTTAGTCGGCGGGGAGCTGTTTTTT
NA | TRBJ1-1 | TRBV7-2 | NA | CASSLLSVNTEAFF | TGTGCCAGCAGCTTATTGTCGGTGAACACTGAAGCTTTCTTT
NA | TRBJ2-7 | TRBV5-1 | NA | CASSQGGSYEQYF | TGCGCCAGCAGCCAGGGGGGCTCCTACGAGCAGTACTTC
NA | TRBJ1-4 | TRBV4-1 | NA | CASSQANSSRGREKLFF | TGCGCCAGCAGCCAAGCTAACAGTTCCAGGGGTCGCGAAAAACTGTTTTTT
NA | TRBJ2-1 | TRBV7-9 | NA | CASSPQGGNINEQFF | TGTGCCAGCAGCCCTCAAGGAGGAAATATTAATGAGCAGTTCTTC
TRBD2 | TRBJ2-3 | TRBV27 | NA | CASGGLAGEDTQYF | TGTGCCAGCGGGGGACTAGCGGGAGAAGATACGCAGTATTTT
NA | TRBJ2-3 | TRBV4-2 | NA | CASSPTPRGGTDTQYF | TGTGCCAGCAGCCCTACCCCCCGTGGAGGCACAGATACGCAGTATTTT
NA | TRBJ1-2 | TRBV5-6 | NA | CASSSWGGGSNYGYTF | TGTGCCAGCAGCTCCTGGGGTGGGGGCTCTAACTATGGCTACACCTTC
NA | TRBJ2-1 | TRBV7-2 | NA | CASSLEYSSYNEQFF | TGTGCCAGCAGCTTAGAGTACAGCTCCTACAATGAGCAGTTCTTC
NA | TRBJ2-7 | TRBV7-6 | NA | CASSLGGDRYYEQYF | TGTGCCAGCAGCTTAGGCGGGGACAGATATTACGAGCAGTACTTC
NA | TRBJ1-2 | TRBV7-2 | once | CASNRSPGNYGYTF | TGTGCCAGCAACCGTTCGCCCGGGAACTATGGCTACACCTTC
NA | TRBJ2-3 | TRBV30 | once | CAWSVEALKDTQYF | TGTGCCTGGAGTGTAGAGGCCTTAAAAGATACGCAGTATTTT